Included here is one TCR beta chain sequence, with context. The antigen is undetermined. This record belongs to a study of shared clonotypes between healthy human individuals. Study conclusions and caveats: Memory subsets generally showed smaller estimated richness than naive subsets did.

Investigators divided CD4+ cells into CD45RA+ naive and CD45RA-negative memory subsets. Repertoires were generated with immunoSEQ multiplex PCR, while TCRdb's copy carries only in-frame clones and drops some. The sample holds about 1.5 million clones, around 98% seen once. Germline CDR1 and CDR2: MNHNY and SVGAGI (reference sequence). Trimming took off 4 bases at V and 4 bases at J, with 8 bases between the two ends. The CDR3 covers 12 residues. Input material: naive CD4+ T cells sorted from blood. Subset here: CD45RA+ positively selected. The receptor was isolated from a man between 25 and 39 years old in good health. The chain recombines TRBV6-6 with TRBJ2-7, with D maybe TRBD1 (7 bases). In DNA form, the CDR3 reads TGTGCCAGCAGTTCAGGGGGGTACGAGCAGTACTTC. This encodes CASSSGGYEQYF.